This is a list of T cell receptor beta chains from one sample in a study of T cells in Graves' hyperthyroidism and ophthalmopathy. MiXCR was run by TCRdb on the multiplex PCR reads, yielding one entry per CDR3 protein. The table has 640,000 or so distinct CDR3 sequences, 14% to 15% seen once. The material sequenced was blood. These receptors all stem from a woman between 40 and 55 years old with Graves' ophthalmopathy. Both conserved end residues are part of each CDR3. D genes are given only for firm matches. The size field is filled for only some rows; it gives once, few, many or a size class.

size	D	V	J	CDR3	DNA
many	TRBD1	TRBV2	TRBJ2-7	CASLPRDRREQYF	TGTGCCAGTCTCCCCAGGGACAGGCGCGAGCAGTACTTC
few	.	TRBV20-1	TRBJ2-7	CSARDGARNYEQYF	TGCAGTGCTAGAGATGGGGCTAGAAACTACGAGCAGTACTTC
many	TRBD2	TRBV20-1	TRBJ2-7	CSARVRTSGNVYEQYF	TGCAGTGCTAGAGTACGAACTAGCGGAAACGTCTACGAGCAGTACTTC
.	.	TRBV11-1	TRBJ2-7	CASSHSRDIYEQYF	TGTGCCAGCAGCCATTCCCGGGACATCTACGAGCAGTACTTC
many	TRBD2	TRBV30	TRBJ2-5	CAWRLGLAGAETQYF	TGTGCCTGGAGGTTGGGGCTAGCGGGAGCGGAGACCCAGTACTTC
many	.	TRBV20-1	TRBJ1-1	CSAYDTEAFF	TGCAGTGCTTACGACACTGAAGCCTTCTTT
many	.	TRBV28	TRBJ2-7	CASSFWGRRTYEQYF	TGTGCCAGCAGTTTTTGGGGCAGGCGGACCTACGAGCAGTACTTC
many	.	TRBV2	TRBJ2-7	CASHHSAYEQYF	TGTGCCAGCCACCACTCAGCCTACGAGCAGTACTTC
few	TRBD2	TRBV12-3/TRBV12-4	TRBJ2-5	CASSQGLAGKETQYF	TGTGCCAGCAGCCAGGGACTAGCGGGTAAAGAGACCCAGTACTTC
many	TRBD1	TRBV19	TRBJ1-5	CASCFGTVNQPQHF	TGTGCCAGTTGTTTCGGGACAGTCAATCAGCCCCAGCATTTT
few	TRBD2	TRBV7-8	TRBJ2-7	CASSAASGRTIYEQYF	TGTGCCAGCAGCGCCGCTAGCGGGAGGACTATCTACGAGCAGTACTTC
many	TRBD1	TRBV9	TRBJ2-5	CASSDGTGGWETQYF	TGTGCCAGCAGCGACGGGACAGGGGGCTGGGAGACCCAGTACTTC
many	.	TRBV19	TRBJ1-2	CASQVTADNYGYTF	TGTGCCAGCCAAGTTACAGCTGATAACTATGGCTACACCTTC
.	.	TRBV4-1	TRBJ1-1	CASSQDSTGNFLTEAFF	TGCGCCAGCAGCCAAGATTCTACAGGGAACTTCCTCACTGAAGCTTTCTTT
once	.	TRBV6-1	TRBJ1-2	CASSAGSGWGYTF	TGTGCCAGCAGTGCGGGATCCGGGTGGGGCTACACCTTC
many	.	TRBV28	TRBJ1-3	CASSLGVGINGNTIYF	TGTGCCAGCAGTTTAGGAGTCGGGATAAATGGAAACACCATATATTTT
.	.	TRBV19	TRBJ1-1	CASSTWTVGEAFF	TGTGCCAGTAGTACTTGGACAGTCGGTGAAGCTTTCTTT
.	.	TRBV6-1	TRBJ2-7	CASSWSVPLGIEQYF	TGTGCCAGCAGCTGGAGCGTCCCACTGGGAATCGAGCAGTACTTC
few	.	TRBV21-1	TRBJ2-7	CASALPGAGRKGAFSYEQYF	TGTGCCAGCGCTCTCCCTGGGGCAGGGAGGAAAGGGGCCTTCTCCTACGAGCAGTACTTC
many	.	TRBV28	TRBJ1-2	CASSFWSAGPNYGYTF	TGTGCCAGCAGTTTTTGGTCAGCGGGGCCCAACTATGGCTACACCTTC
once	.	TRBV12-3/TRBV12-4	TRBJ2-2	CASSWLGNTGELYF	TGTGCCAGCAGTTGGCTAGGGAACACCGGGGAGCTGTACTTC
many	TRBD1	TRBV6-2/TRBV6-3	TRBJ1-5	CASSPDRVARWVSNQPQHF	TGTGCCAGCAGTCCTGACAGGGTGGCACGGTGGGTGAGCAATCAGCCCCAGCATTTT
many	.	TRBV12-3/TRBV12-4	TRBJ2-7	CASSPRTGGSGEQYF	TGTGCCAGCAGCCCGCGGACAGGAGGGTCGGGCGAGCAGTACTTC
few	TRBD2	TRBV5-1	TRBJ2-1	CASSGPGLAGGGYNEQFF	TGCGCCAGCAGCGGACCCGGACTAGCGGGGGGGGGCTACAATGAGCAGTTCTTC
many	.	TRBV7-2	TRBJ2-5	CASSPVGEEWETQYF	TGTGCCAGCAGCCCCGTTGGGGAGGAGTGGGAGACCCAGTACTTC
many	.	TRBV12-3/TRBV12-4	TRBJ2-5	CASTTRGQIETQYF	TGTGCCAGCACCACGAGAGGACAGATAGAGACCCAGTACTTC
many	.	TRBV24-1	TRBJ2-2	CATSDFLTTNTGELFF	TGTGCCACCAGTGATTTCCTGACAACAAACACCGGGGAGCTGTTTTTT
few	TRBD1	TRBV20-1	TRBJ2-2	CSARKQGAGELFF	TGCAGTGCTAGAAAACAGGGGGCCGGGGAGCTGTTTTTT
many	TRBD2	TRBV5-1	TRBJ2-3	CASSLVTGGPGTDTQYF	TGCGCCAGCAGCTTGGTGACGGGAGGACCTGGCACAGATACGCAGTATTTT
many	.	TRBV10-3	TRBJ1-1	CAITKTPPDSEAFF	TGTGCCATCACCAAGACACCGCCAGACTCTGAAGCTTTCTTT
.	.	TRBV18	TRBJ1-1	CASSPRGEAEAFF	TGTGCCAGCTCACCACGAGGGGAGGCTGAAGCTTTCTTT
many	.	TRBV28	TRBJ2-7	CASSSPADRSYEQYF	TGTGCCAGCAGTTCCCCTGCGGATCGCTCCTACGAGCAGTACTTC
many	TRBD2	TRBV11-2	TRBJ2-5	CASSLDQGTSSQETQYF	TGTGCCAGCAGCTTAGATCAAGGGACTAGCAGTCAAGAGACCCAGTACTTC
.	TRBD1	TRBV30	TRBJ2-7	CAWGPGTGNYEQYF	TGTGCCTGGGGGCCCGGGACAGGGAACTACGAGCAGTACTTC
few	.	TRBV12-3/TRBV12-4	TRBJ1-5	CASSPQVVDQPQHF	TGTGCCAGCAGTCCACAGGTGGTTGATCAGCCCCAGCATTTT
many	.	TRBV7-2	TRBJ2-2	CASSQTVPGELFF	TGTGCCAGCAGCCAGACCGTTCCCGGGGAGCTGTTTTTT
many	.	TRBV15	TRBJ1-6	CATSLSGQGSSPLHF	TGTGCCACCAGTCTTAGCGGCCAGGGATCTTCACCCCTCCACTTT
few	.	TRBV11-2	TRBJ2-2	CASSTGLTDTGELFF	TGTGCCAGCAGTACAGGCTTGACAGACACCGGGGAGCTGTTTTTT
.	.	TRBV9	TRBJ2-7	CASSVAYGYEQYF	TGTGCCAGCAGCGTAGCTTACGGCTACGAGCAGTACTTC
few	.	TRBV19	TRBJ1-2	CASSRKSGMVSATYGYTF	TGTGCCAGTAGTAGGAAATCGGGGATGGTCAGCGCGACCTATGGCTACACCTTC
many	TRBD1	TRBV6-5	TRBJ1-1	CASSYSDRGHISFF	TGTGCCAGCAGTTACTCGGACAGGGGGCATATATCTTTCTTT
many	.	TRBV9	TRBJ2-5	CASSVGRTQETQYF	TGTGCCAGCAGCGTGGGACGGACCCAAGAGACCCAGTACTTC
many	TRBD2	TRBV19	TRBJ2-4	CASSIGAGEGQDIQYF	TGTGCCAGTAGTATAGGAGCGGGGGAGGGCCAGGACATTCAGTACTTC
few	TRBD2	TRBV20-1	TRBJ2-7	CSALRLAGERGGSYEQYF	TGCAGTGCTCTCCGACTAGCGGGAGAACGTGGTGGTTCCTACGAGCAGTACTTC
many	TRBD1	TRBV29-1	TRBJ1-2	CSADRQGSGYTF	TGCAGCGCCGACCGACAGGGGAGTGGCTACACCTTC
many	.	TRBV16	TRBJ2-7	CASSQSGSSNEQYF	TGTGCCAGCAGCCAATCAGGCAGTAGCAACGAGCAGTACTTC
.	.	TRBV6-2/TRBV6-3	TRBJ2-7	CASSLKETYEQYF	TGTGCCAGCAGTTTGAAGGAAACTTACGAGCAGTACTTC
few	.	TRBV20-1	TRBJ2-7	CSARRQDLGNEQYF	TGCAGTGCTAGGCGACAGGACCTCGGGAACGAGCAGTACTTC
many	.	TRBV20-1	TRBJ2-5	CSARLPGSYQETQYF	TGCAGTGCTAGACTCCCGGGATCGTACCAAGAGACCCAGTACTTC
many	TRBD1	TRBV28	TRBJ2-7	CASRPTGTGSYEQYF	TGTGCCAGCAGGCCGACCGGGACAGGATCCTACGAGCAGTACTTC
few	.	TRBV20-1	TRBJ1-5	CSIGRRNQPQHF	TGCAGCATAGGCAGACGCAATCAGCCCCAGCATTTT
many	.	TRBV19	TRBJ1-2	CASSIVWVAVPLDGYTF	TGTGCCAGTAGTATAGTTTGGGTTGCAGTACCCTTGGATGGCTACACCTTC